The 17 T cell receptor beta chains listed next were all sequenced from one sample in a study of type 1 and type 2 diabetes patients. PCR was run on genomic DNA. Amplification of the beta chain CDR3 used 30 forward and 13 reverse multiplex primers. TCRdb reanalysed the multiplex PCR reads using MiXCR and keeps one entry per CDR3 protein. The sample has a few hundred thousand distinct CDR3 sequences; over 45% are singletons. The sample consisted of peripheral blood mononuclear cells (PBMCs). These receptor sequences come from a man between 18 and 29 years old with type 2 diabetes.

This clonotype appeared a single time. The chain carries TRBV7-2 and TRBJ2-3; no definite D call. The CDR3 sequence is 14 residues long. The V gene's germline CDR1 is SGHTA and CDR2 FQGNSA. V gave up 10 bases and J gave up 4 bases, with 18 bases separating them. The CDR3 spells CATSETKMADTQYF. The CDR3 nucleotides are TGTGCCACCAGTGAAACCAAAATGGCAGATACGCAGTATTTT.

V usage is TRBV20-1 and J usage is TRBJ2-5; 8 bases align to TRBD2. In germline, CDR1 is DFQATT, CDR2 SNEGSKA (reference sequence). The CDR3 has 11 amino acids. J gave up 4 bases and V 5 bases, and 0 bases lay outside the gene matches. DNA of the CDR3: TGCAGTGCTGCGGGGGGAGAGACCCAGTACTTC. This encodes CSAAGGETQYF.

The chain recombines TRBV24-1 with TRBJ1-5; D is undetermined. There are 16 residues in the CDR3. Germline assignment: CDR1 KGHDR and CDR2 SFDVKD. V dropped 0 bases and J dropped 2 bases, with 10 bases sitting between them. CDR3 loop: CATSDLKDGGNQPQHF. The DNA for the CDR3 is TGTGCCACCAGTGATTTGAAAGACGGAGGCAATCAGCCCCAGCATTTT.

V is TRBV3-1 and J is TRBJ2-2; maybe TRBD1 (6 bases). Germline values: CDR1 LGHDT, CDR2 YNNKEL (reference sequence). Deletions cut 1 base from V and 1 base from J, with 10 bases between. This CDR3 has 16 amino acids. CDR3 in DNA: TGTGCCAGCAGCCAAGCGACAGGTTGGAACACCGGGGAGCTGTTTTTT. The encoded protein is CASSQATGWNTGELFF.

The V and J genes are TRBV6-2 or TRBV6-3 and TRBJ2-5; 9 nucleotides agree with TRBD1. V gave up 4 bases and J gave up 5 bases; unmatched junction bases: 14. Germline CDR1 is MNHEY and CDR2 is SVGEGT. The CDR3 has 17 amino acids. CDR3 region: CASSSYPGQGEVETQYF. DNA of the CDR3: TGTGCCAGCAGTTCATATCCGGGACAGGGTGAAGTGGAGACCCAGTACTTC.

The genes are TRBV2 and TRBJ2-7; the D gene is possibly TRBD1 (6 bases). Per the germline V gene, CDR1 is SNHLY and CDR2 is FYNNEI. Trimming shortened V by 3 bases and J by 3 bases, and 15 bases separated the two germline ends. The CDR3 length is 15 residues. For the CDR3, the DNA is TGTGCCAGCAGTGACCTCGCCGAGGACAGCTACGAGCAGTACTTC. Its translation is CASSDLAEDSYEQYF.

This clonotype was recorded a few times. The chain links TRBV30 to TRBJ2-7; D may be TRBD1 (7 bases). V gave up 3 bases and J gave up 4 bases, with 22 bases separating them. The CDR3 length is 16 residues. The germline V gene encodes CDR1 GTSNPN and CDR2 SVGIG (reference sequence). The CDR3 DNA reads as TGTGCCTGGAGAGAACAGGGGACCCTTGGGACTTACGAGCAGTACTTC. This sequence encodes CAWREQGTLGTYEQYF.

This clonotype was detected a few times. The rearrangement joins TRBV28 to TRBJ2-7; 7 bases are shared with TRBD2. In germline, CDR1 is MDHEN, CDR2 SYDVKM. Germline trimming cut 8 bases from V and 0 bases from J; bases unmatched to any gene: 10. The CDR3 loop spans 15 amino acids. CDR3 DNA: TGTGCCAGCGGAAATAGGCGGGGGTCCTCCTACGAGCAGTACTTC. This translates into CASGNRRGSSYEQYF.

This chain connects TRBV28 to TRBJ2-7; D not resolved. In germline, CDR1 is MDHEN, CDR2 SYDVKM. Trimming stripped 7 bases from V and 0 bases from J, with 4 bases between. The CDR3 loop spans 11 amino acids. CDR3 nucleotide sequence: TGTGCCAGCAAAGACTCCTACGAGCAGTACTTC. It is translated as CASKDSYEQYF.

This sequence joins TRBV5-1 and TRBJ2-2, with D perhaps assigned TRBD1 or TRBD2 (5 bases each). V was cut by 2 bases and J by 3 bases, with 14 bases left in between. This CDR3 is 16 amino acids long. The germline V gene has CDR1 SGHRS and CDR2 YFSETQ. The CDR3 bases are TGCGCCAGCAGCTTCTGGGGGAGTGGAGACACCGGGGAGCTGTTTTTT. It codes for CASSFWGSGDTGELFF.

This clonotype occurred many times. This chain connects TRBV6-6 to TRBJ1-2; D is undetermined. This CDR3 has 14 amino acids. V was shortened by 2 bases and J by 4 bases, with 11 bases between the two germline ends. Per germline, CDR1 MNHNY and CDR2 SVGAGI (reference sequence). The CDR3 DNA sequence: TGTGCCAGCAGTTACGGGTCGGGTGCCTATGGCTACACCTTC. It translates to CASSYGSGAYGYTF.

The table lists this clonotype with a few counts. V gene TRBV25-1 combines with J gene TRBJ2-7; 12 positions match TRBD2. The germline gives CDR1 MGHDK, CDR2 SYGVNS. Trimming removed 2 bases from V and 0 bases from J; junction bases left unmatched: 14. The length of the CDR3 is 20 residues. The CDR3: CASSEVGRLAGDQSSYEQYF. For the CDR3, the DNA is TGTGCCAGCAGTGAAGTGGGGAGACTAGCGGGGGATCAAAGCTCCTACGAGCAGTACTTC.

This clonotype was seen a single time. The chain uses TRBV12-3 or TRBV12-4 and TRBJ2-3; D ambiguous. Trimming left V 5 bases short and J 4 bases short, with 10 bases between. The CDR3 length is 13 residues. The CDR3 protein is CASSPTFADTQYF. In DNA, the CDR3 is TGTGCCAGCAGTCCGACTTTCGCAGATACGCAGTATTTT.

This clonotype has only a few counts. The rearrangement joins TRBV7-2 to TRBJ2-2; D perhaps matches TRBD2 (5 bases). CDR3 length equals 17 residues. Germline assignment: CDR1 SGHTA and CDR2 FQGNSA. V lost 3 bases, J lost 7 bases, and 21 bases lay in between. The CDR3 sequence is CASSFGELPGGGGELFF. The CDR3 DNA reads TGTGCCAGCAGCTTTGGGGAGTTACCTGGAGGAGGCGGGGAGCTGTTTTTT.

The sample holds a few counts of this clonotype. The chain employs TRBV6-1 and TRBJ2-5; TRBD2 might be the D (6 bases). V was cut by 1 base and J by 7 bases, with 10 bases left in between. CDR1 is MNHNS and CDR2 is SASEGT in the germline V gene. This CDR3 has 13 amino acids. The chain's CDR3 is CASSEGKGGTQYF. Written as DNA, the CDR3 is TGTGCCAGCAGTGAAGGGAAGGGAGGGACCCAGTACTTC.

This chain joins TRBV29-1 and TRBJ1-1; TRBD1 is a possible D gene (5 bases). Germline CDR1 SQVTM, CDR2 ANQGSEA. The CDR3 has 15 amino acids. The V end was cut by 6 bases, the J end by 2 bases, with 19 bases between. The CDR3 sequence is CSVAGWDGENTEAFF. The CDR3 nucleotides are TGCAGCGTCGCTGGGTGGGACGGAGAAAACACTGAAGCTTTCTTT.

The V call is TRBV2, the J call TRBJ2-5; 7 bases are shared with TRBD1. Germline V lookup: CDR1 SNHLY, CDR2 FYNNEI. This CDR3 has 14 residues. V gave up 5 bases and J gave up 5 bases; unmatched junction bases: 8. DNA of the CDR3: TGTGCCAGCAGTCCGACAGGGTTGGGGGAGACCCAGTACTTC. Its protein product is CASSPTGLGETQYF.